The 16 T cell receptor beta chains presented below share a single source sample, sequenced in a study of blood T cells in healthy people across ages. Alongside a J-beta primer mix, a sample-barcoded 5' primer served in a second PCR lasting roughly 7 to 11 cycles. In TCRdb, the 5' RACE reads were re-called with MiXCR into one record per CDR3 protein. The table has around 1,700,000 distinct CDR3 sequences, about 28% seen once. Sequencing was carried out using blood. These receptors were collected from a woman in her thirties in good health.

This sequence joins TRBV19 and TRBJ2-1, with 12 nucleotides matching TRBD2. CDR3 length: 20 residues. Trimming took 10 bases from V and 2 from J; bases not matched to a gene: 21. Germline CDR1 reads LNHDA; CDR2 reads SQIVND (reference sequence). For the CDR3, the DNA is TGTGCCACTCGCCACACTCCGGGACTAGCGGGTAGGAGTACCTACAATGAGCAGTTCTTC. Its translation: CATRHTPGLAGRSTYNEQFF.

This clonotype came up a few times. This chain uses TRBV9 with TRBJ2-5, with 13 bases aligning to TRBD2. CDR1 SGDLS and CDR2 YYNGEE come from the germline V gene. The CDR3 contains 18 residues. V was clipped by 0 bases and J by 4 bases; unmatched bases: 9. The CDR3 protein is CASSVASLAGGPGETQYF. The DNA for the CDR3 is TGTGCCAGCAGCGTAGCTTCACTAGCGGGGGGGCCAGGAGAGACCCAGTACTTC.

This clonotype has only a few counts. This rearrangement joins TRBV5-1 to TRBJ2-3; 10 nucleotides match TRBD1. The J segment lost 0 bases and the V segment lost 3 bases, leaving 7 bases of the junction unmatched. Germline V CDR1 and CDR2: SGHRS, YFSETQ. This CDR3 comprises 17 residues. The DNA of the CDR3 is TGCGCCAGCAGCTCGATGACAGGGGGCCGTAGCACAGATACGCAGTATTTT. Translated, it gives CASSSMTGGRSTDTQYF.

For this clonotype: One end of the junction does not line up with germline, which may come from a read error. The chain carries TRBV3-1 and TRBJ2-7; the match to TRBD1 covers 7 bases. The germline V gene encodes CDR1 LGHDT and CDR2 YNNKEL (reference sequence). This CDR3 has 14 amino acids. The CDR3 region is CARHKTGIFDERYF. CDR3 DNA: TGTGCCAGGCACAAGACAGGGATCTTCGACGAGCGGTACTTC.

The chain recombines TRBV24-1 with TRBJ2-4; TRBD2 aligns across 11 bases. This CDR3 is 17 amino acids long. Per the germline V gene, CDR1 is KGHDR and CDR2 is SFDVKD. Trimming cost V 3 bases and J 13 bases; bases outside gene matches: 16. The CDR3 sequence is CATSDPASGRKNNEQYF. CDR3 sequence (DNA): TGTGCCACCAGTGATCCGGCTAGCGGGAGGAAAAACAATGAGCAGTACTTC.

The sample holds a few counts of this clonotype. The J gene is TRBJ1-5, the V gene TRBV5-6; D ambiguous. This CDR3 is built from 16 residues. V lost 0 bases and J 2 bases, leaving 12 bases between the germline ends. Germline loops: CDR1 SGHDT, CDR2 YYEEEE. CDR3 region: CASSLGGRARNQPQHF. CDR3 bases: TGTGCCAGCAGCTTGGGAGGGCGAGCTCGCAATCAGCCCCAGCATTTT.

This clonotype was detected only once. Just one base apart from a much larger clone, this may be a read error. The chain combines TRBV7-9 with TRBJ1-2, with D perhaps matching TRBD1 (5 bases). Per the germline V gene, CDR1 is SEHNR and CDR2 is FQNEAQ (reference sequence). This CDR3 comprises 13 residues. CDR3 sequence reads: CAISLSDSDGYTF. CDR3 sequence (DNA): TGTGCCATCAGCTTAAGCGACAGTGATGGCTACACCTTC.

The CDR3 DNA sequence: TGTGCCAGCAGCGCCCAACAACTAGCGGGGGGTTTAGAGACCCAGTACTTC. This gives the protein CASSAQQLAGGLETQYF. J is TRBJ2-5 and V is TRBV9, with TRBD2 matching 12 bases. The CDR3 spans 17 residues. Unmatched junction bases numbered 10, after V lost 3 bases and J lost 4 bases. The V gene's germline CDR1 is SGDLS and CDR2 YYNGEE. Full variable domain (outside the CDR3, taken from reference TRBV9 and TRBJ2-5): DSGVTQTPKHLITATGQRVTLRCSPRSGDLSVYWYQQSLDQGLQFLIQYYNGEERAKGNILERFSAQQFPDLHSELNLSSLELGDSALYFCASSAQQLAGGLETQYFGPGTRLLVL.

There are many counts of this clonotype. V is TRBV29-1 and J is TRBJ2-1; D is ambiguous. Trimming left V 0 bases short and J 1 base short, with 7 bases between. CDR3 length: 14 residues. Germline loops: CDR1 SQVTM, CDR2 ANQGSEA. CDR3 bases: TGCAGCGTTGAAGAGCAATCTTCCTACAATGAGCAGTTCTTC. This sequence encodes CSVEEQSSYNEQFF.

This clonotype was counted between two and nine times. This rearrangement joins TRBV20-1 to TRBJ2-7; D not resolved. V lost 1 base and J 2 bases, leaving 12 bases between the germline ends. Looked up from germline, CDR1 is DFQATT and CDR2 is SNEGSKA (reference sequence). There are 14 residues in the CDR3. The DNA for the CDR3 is TGCAGTGCTAGAGGGCTGGAGAGCACCTACGAGCAGTACTTC. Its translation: CSARGLESTYEQYF.

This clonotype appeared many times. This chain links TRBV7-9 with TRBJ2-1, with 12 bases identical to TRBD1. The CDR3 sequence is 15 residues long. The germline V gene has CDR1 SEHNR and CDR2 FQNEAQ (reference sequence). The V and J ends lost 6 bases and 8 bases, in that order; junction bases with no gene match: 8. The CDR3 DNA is TGTGCCAGCAGGGACGGGACAGGGGGCAGGGATGAGCAGTTCTTC. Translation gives CASRDGTGGRDEQFF.

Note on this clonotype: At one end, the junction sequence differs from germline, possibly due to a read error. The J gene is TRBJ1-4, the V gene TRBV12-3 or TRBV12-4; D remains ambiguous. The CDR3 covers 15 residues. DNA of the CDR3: TGTGCCAGCAGCCGAACGCATGGGGATCGCGAAAAACGGTTTTTT. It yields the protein CASSRTHGDREKRFF.

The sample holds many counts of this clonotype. In nucleotides, the CDR3 is TGTGCCAGCAGTTATTACCTGAGCGAGCAGTACTTC. Translation gives CASSYYLSEQYF. This rearrangement joins TRBV6-2 or TRBV6-3 to TRBJ2-7, with D uncertain. Germline V lookup: CDR1 MNHEY, CDR2 SVGEGT. This CDR3 has 12 amino acids. V was cut by 3 bases and J by 6 bases, with 9 bases left in between.

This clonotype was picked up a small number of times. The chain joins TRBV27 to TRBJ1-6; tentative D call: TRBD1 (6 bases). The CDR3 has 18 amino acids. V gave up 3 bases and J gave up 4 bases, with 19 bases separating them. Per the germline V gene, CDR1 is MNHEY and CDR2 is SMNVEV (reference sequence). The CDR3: CASSFRWWGADYNSPLHF. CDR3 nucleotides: TGTGCCAGCAGTTTTCGTTGGTGGGGGGCTGATTATAATTCACCCCTCCACTTT.

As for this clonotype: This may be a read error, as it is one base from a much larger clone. The CDR3 DNA reads as TGTGCCATCAGTGAAAGCTATGGCTACACCTTC. Translating gives CAISESYGYTF. This rearrangement joins TRBV10-3 to TRBJ1-2; D ambiguous. Germline-derived CDR1 and CDR2 are ENHRY and SYGVKD. V was trimmed by 3 bases and J by 4 bases, leaving 3 bases between them. CDR3 length: 11 amino acids.

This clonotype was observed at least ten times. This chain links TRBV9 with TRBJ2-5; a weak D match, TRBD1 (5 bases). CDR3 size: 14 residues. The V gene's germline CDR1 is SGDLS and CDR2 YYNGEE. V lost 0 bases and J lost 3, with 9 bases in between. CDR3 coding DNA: TGTGCCAGCAGCGTAGAAGGGGTAGAAGAGACCCAGTACTTC. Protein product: CASSVEGVEETQYF.